Below are 18 T cell receptor beta chains sequenced from a single sample in a study of shared clonotypes between healthy human individuals. TCRdb keeps only in-frame clones here, not all; method: immunoSEQ multiplex PCR. The sample includes approximately 2,300,000 clones, 80% to 95% of them seen just once. Sequenced input: naive CD4+ T cells from PBMCs. Subset indicated: CD45RA+ positively selected. All receptors derive from a man aged 18 to 30 in good health. Some clones in this sample may be carry-over from other donors' samples.

The CDR3 sequence: CASSLVTGWYTF. The CDR3 DNA reads as TGCGCCAGCAGCTTGGTGACAGGGTGGTACACCTTC. V usage is TRBV5-1 and J usage is TRBJ1-2; 7 nucleotides align to TRBD1. CDR3 length: 12 residues. Germline V gives CDR1 SGHRS, CDR2 YFSETQ. Losses at the gene ends were 0 bases for V and 11 bases for J; bases not matched to a gene: 4.

The genes are TRBV7-2 and TRBJ2-3, with no clear D. Germline CDR1 reads SGHTA; CDR2 reads FQGNSA. There are 13 residues in the CDR3. The V end lost 1 base, the J end lost 4 bases, and 6 bases lay between the germline ends. The CDR3 sequence: CASSLVVPDTQYF. CDR3 sequence (DNA): TGTGCCAGCAGCTTAGTAGTCCCAGATACGCAGTATTTT.

The chain recombines TRBV4-1 with TRBJ2-1, with 11 bases aligning to TRBD2. V shed 1 base and J 1 base; nucleotides not matched to a gene: 3. Germline CDR1 and CDR2: MGHRA and YSYEKL. CDR3 size: 17 residues. CDR3 in amino acids: CASSQALAGVSYNEQFF. The DNA of the CDR3 is TGCGCCAGCAGCCAAGCACTAGCGGGAGTTTCCTACAATGAGCAGTTCTTC.

V is TRBV5-1 and J is TRBJ2-3, with 13 bases identical to TRBD2. Per the germline V gene, CDR1 is SGHRS and CDR2 is YFSETQ. The J segment lost 1 base and the V segment lost 6 bases, leaving 11 bases of the junction unmatched. This CDR3 contains 18 residues. The CDR3 here is CASTLGTSGNVGTDTQYF. In DNA form, the CDR3 reads TGCGCCAGCACTTTGGGGACTAGCGGGAATGTCGGCACAGATACGCAGTATTTT. Filled out from reference TRBV5-1 and TRBJ2-3, the complete variable domain reads KAGVTQTPRYLIKTRGQQVTLSCSPISGHRSVSWYQQTPGQGLQFLFEYFSETQRNKGNFPGRFSGRQFSNSRSEMNVSTLELGDSALYLCASTLGTSGNVGTDTQYFGPGTRLTVL.

V gene TRBV7-9 combines with J gene TRBJ2-1; maybe TRBD2 (6 bases). Germline loops: CDR1 SEHNR, CDR2 FQNEAQ (reference sequence). The CDR3 is 13 residues long. The V and J ends lost 4 bases and 10 bases respectively, with 14 bases between them. The CDR3: CASSSDAGREQFF. The CDR3 bases are TGTGCCAGCAGCTCCGATGCGGGAAGGGAGCAGTTCTTC.

The rearrangement uses TRBV7-2 and TRBJ1-3; D gene unclear. Germline lookup yields CDR1 SGHTA and CDR2 FQGNSA. V was pared by 5 bases and J by 9 bases, with 5 bases between. This CDR3 is 10 amino acids long. The CDR3 sequence: CASSIGTIYF. The CDR3 DNA reads as TGTGCCAGCAGCATCGGCACCATATATTTT. Filled out from reference TRBV7-2 and TRBJ1-3, the complete variable domain reads GAGVSQSPSNKVTEKGKDVELRCDPISGHTALYWYRQSLGQGLEFLIYFQGNSAPDKSGLPSDRFSAERTGGSVSTLTIQRTQQEDSAVYLCASSIGTIYFGEGSWLTVV.

This chain connects TRBV23-1 to TRBJ2-7; D possibly corresponds to TRBD1 (6 bases). TRBV23-1 is assigned to the ORF class and has an uncertain function. CDR3 size: 13 residues. V lost 7 bases, J lost 2 bases, and 12 bases lay in between. CDR3 sequence (DNA): TGCGCCAGCACCGGGGACAAGGCCTACGAGCAGTACTTC. As protein: CASTGDKAYEQYF.

V usage is TRBV5-1 and J usage is TRBJ2-7; D is unclear. Germline assignment: CDR1 SGHRS and CDR2 YFSETQ. Between the trimmed V and J ends, which lost 0 bases and 6 bases, there was a span of 13 bases. The CDR3 totals 14 residues. CDR3 DNA sequence: TGCGCCAGCAGCTTGGATGCCCCCCGGGCCGAGCAGTACTTC. Translated, it gives CASSLDAPRAEQYF.

The chain couples TRBV12-2 to TRBJ1-2. TRBV12-2 is assigned pseudogene status. The CDR3 loop spans 11 amino acids. The CDR3 spells CASRLEAGYTF. CDR3 bases: TGTGCAAGTCGGCTCGAGGCGGGCTACACCTTC.

The rearrangement joins TRBV6-5 to TRBJ1-4; D gene unclear. V was trimmed by 7 bases and J by 7 bases, leaving 13 bases between them. Germline V gene data show CDR1 as MNHEY and CDR2 as SVGAGI. This CDR3 contains 13 residues. Written as DNA, the CDR3 is TGTGCCAGCACCGACCCCGCGCGTGAAAAACTGTTTTTT. Its protein is CASTDPAREKLFF.

CDR3 DNA: TGTGCCACCAGCGGAGGACCCAAATACGAGCAGTACTTC. Its protein product is CATSGGPKYEQYF. V gene TRBV15 combines with J gene TRBJ2-7, with a tentative D call TRBD2 (5 bases). This CDR3 comprises 13 residues. Germline-derived CDR1 and CDR2 are LNHNV and YYDKDF (reference sequence). With 5 bases removed from V and 4 bases from J, the gap between germline ends came to 12 bases.

The chain couples TRBV28 to TRBJ2-6; 10 nucleotides line up with TRBD2. The CDR3 is 19 amino acids. Per germline, CDR1 MDHEN and CDR2 SYDVKM. V lost 4 bases and J lost 4; bases outside the gene matches: 13. CDR3 residues: CASSSPSGSRRGGANVLTF. DNA for the CDR3: TGTGCCAGCAGTTCCCCTAGCGGGAGCCGCCGAGGGGGGGCCAACGTCCTGACTTTC.

The chain couples TRBV6-5 to TRBJ2-7; D gene unclear. V gave up 5 bases and J gave up 3 bases, with 17 bases separating them. The V gene's germline CDR1 is MNHEY and CDR2 SVGAGI. The CDR3 length is 15 residues. The CDR3 here is CASSRPISRSYEQYF. CDR3 in DNA: TGTGCCAGCAGTCGCCCTATTAGCCGTAGCTACGAGCAGTACTTC.

The gene calls are TRBV4-1 and TRBJ1-1; 7 bases fit TRBD1. This CDR3 is 15 amino acids long. V lost 0 bases to trimming and J lost 3 bases; unmatched junction nucleotides: 4. CDR1 is MGHRA and CDR2 is YSYEKL in the germline V gene. As DNA, the CDR3 is TGCGCCAGCAGCCAAGAGGACAGGCGGTACACTGAAGCTTTCTTT. Its protein is CASSQEDRRYTEAFF.

The rearrangement joins TRBV10-2 to TRBJ2-7; D ambiguous. The CDR3 is made up of 12 amino acids. The V gene's germline CDR1 is WSHSY and CDR2 SAAADI. Trimming took 8 bases from V and 7 from J, leaving 15 bases between them. The CDR3 nucleotides are TGCGCCAGCTCGCTTGGAGCACCAGAGCAGTACTTC. This gives the protein CASSLGAPEQYF.

This rearrangement joins TRBV11-2 to TRBJ1-5; D unclear. Trimming pared 0 bases from V and 5 bases from J, leaving 11 bases between. This CDR3 has 15 residues. The germline gives CDR1 SGHAT, CDR2 FQNNGV. The CDR3 sequence: CASSLDLTAYQPQHF. CDR3 bases: TGTGCCAGCAGCTTAGATCTTACAGCATATCAGCCCCAGCATTTT.

This sequence joins TRBV21-1 and TRBJ2-1. TRBV21-1 is deemed a pseudogene. The CDR3 sequence is 13 residues long. The CDR3 DNA is TGTGCCAGCAGCAACGTCCCGGGCCGTGAGCAGTTCTTC. Protein sequence: CASSNVPGREQFF.

V usage is TRBV7-9 and J usage is TRBJ2-3, with a possible D match to TRBD1 (6 bases). Germline loops: CDR1 SEHNR, CDR2 FQNEAQ (reference sequence). CDR3 length: 16 amino acids. Trimming left V 2 bases short and J 1 base short, with 13 bases between. CDR3: CASSLMGAPGTDTQYF. DNA of the CDR3: TGTGCCAGCAGCTTAATGGGGGCCCCTGGCACAGATACGCAGTATTTT.